This T cell receptor beta chain was sequenced during a study of T cell responses to AZD1222 COVID-19 vaccine. TCRdb's copy holds only in-frame clones and misses some; the assay was immunoSEQ multiplex PCR. Found here are over 110,000 clones, about 90% of them singletons; the top ten hold 9.3%. In this sample, this clone turned up once. Other DNA sequences in the same sample also yield this CDR3. The V and J ends lost 3 bases and 2 bases, in that order; junction bases with no gene match: 3. Germline CDR1 and CDR2: MDHEN and SYDVKM. The length of the CDR3 is 14 residues. This clonotype originated in an adult who received the AZD1222 COVID-19 vaccine. This chain joins TRBV28 and TRBJ1-2; the match to TRBD1 covers 7 bases. Sequences were derived from peripheral blood, sampled 28 days after the second AZD1222 dose. CDR3 in amino acids: CASSLGGGNYGYTF. CDR3 sequence (DNA): TGTGCCAGCAGTTTGGGAGGGGGCAACTATGGCTACACCTTC.